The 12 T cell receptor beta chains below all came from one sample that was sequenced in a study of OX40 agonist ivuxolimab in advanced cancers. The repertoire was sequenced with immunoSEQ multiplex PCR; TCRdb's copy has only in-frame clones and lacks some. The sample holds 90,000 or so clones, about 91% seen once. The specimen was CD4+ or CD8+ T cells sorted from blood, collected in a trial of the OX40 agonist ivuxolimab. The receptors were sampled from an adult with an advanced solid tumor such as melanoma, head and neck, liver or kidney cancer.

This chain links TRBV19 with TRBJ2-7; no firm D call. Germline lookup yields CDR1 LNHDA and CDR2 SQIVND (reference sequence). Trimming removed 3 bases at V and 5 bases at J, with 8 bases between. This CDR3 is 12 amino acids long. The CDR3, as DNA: TGTGCCAGTAGTATTTTGGGAAACGAGCAGTACTTC. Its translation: CASSILGNEQYF.

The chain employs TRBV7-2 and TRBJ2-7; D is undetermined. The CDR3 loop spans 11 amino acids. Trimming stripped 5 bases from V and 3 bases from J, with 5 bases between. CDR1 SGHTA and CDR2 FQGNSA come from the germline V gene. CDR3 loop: CASSTIYEQYF. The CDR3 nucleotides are TGTGCCAGCAGCACTATCTACGAGCAGTACTTC.

The CDR3: CASSLGLVSSGANVLTF. The CDR3 DNA follows: TGCGCCAGCAGCTTGGGGTTAGTCAGCTCTGGGGCCAACGTCCTGACTTTC. The J gene is TRBJ2-6, the V gene TRBV5-1; D is ambiguous. In germline, CDR1 is SGHRS, CDR2 YFSETQ. The length of the CDR3 is 17 residues. The V and J ends lost 0 bases and 0 bases respectively, with 10 bases between them.

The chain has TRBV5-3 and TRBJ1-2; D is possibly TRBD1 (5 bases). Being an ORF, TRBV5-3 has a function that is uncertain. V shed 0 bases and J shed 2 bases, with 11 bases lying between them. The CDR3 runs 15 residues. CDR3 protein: CARSLVGAGNYGYTF. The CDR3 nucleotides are TGTGCCAGAAGCTTGGTAGGGGCGGGAAACTATGGCTACACCTTC.

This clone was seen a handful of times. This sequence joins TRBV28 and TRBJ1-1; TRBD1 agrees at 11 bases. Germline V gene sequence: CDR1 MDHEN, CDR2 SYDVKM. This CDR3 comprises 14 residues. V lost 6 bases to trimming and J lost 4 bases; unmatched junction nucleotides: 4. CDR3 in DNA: TGTGCCAGCAGCCGGACAGGGGGCTTCACTGAAGCTTTCTTT. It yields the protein CASSRTGGFTEAFF.

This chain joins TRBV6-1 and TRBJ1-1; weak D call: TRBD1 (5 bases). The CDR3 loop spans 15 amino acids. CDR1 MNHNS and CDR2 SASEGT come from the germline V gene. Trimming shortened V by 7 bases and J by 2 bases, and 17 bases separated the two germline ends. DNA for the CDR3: TGTGCCAGCAAAACACAGGCCCTATCCAACACTGAAGCTTTCTTT. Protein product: CASKTQALSNTEAFF.

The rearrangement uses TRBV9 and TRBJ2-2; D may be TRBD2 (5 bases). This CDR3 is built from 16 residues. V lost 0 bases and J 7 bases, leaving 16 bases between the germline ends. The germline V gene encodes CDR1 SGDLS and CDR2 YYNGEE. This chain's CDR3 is CASSVVDSRLGGELFF. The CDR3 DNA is TGTGCCAGCAGCGTAGTGGACTCCCGGTTGGGCGGGGAGCTGTTTTTT.

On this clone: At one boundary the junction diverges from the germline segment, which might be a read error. The CDR3 region has the DNA TGTGCCAGTAGAATAGGAGTGAACACTGAAGCTTTCTTT. Its protein product is CASRIGVNTEAFF. The chain uses TRBV19 and TRBJ1-1; D gene unclear. Per germline, CDR1 LNHDA and CDR2 SQIVND (reference sequence). The CDR3 is 13 amino acids.

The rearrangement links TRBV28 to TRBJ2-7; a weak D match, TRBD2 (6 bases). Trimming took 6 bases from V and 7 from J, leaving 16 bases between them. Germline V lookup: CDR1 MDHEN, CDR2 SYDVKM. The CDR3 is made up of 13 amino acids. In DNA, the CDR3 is TGTGCCAGCAGCTGGGACTTATTCGGGGAGCAGTACTTC. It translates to CASSWDLFGEQYF.

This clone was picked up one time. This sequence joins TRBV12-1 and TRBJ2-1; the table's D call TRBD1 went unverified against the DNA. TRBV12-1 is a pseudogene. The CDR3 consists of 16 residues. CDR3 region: CASSLGQGCSYNEQFF. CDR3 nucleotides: TGTGCCAGCAGCTTGGGACAGGGGTGCTCCTACAATGAGCAGTTCTTC.

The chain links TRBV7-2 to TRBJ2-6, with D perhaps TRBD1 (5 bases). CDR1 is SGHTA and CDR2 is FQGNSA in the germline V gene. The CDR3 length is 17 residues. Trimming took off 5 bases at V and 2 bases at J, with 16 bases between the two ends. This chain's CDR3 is CASSGVFPRAGANVLTF. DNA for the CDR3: TGTGCCAGCAGCGGAGTATTTCCCAGGGCTGGGGCCAACGTCCTGACTTTC.

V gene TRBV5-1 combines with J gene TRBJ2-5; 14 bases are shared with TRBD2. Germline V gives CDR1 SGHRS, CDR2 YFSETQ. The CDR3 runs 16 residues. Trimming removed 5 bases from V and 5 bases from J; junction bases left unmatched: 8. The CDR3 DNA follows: TGCGCCAGCAGTTTGACTAGCGGGAGGGCCGGGGAGACCCAGTACTTC. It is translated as CASSLTSGRAGETQYF. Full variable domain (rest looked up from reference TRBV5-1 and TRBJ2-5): KAGVTQTPRYLIKTRGQQVTLSCSPISGHRSVSWYQQTPGQGLQFLFEYFSETQRNKGNFPGRFSGRQFSNSRSEMNVSTLELGDSALYLCASSLTSGRAGETQYFGPGTRLLVL.